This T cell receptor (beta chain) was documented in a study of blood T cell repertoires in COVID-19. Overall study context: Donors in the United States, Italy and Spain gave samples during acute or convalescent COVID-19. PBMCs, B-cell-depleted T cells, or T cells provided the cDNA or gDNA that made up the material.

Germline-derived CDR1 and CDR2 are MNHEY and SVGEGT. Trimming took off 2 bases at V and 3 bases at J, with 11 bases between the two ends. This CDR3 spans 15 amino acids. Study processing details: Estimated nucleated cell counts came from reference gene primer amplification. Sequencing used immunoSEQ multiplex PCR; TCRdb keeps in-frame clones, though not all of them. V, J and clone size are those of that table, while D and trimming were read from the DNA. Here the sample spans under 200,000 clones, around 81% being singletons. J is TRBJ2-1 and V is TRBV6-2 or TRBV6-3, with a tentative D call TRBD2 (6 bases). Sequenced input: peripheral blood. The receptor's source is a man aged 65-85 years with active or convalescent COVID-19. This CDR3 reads CASSYGGSGYNEQFF. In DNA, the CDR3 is TGTGCCAGCAGTTACGGGGGGTCTGGCTACAATGAGCAGTTCTTC.